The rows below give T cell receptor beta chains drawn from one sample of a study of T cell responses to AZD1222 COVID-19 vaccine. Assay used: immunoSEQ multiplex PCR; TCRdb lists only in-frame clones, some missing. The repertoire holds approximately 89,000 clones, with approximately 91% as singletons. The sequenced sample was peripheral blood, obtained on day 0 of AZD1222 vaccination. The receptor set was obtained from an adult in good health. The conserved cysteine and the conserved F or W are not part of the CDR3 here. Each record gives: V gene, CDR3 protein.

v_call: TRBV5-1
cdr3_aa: ASSPTSGGNTGELF

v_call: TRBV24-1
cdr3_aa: ATGSGVYEQY

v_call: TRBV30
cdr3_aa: AWSVLRRTDTQY

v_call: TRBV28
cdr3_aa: ASSYTLAGVREKLF

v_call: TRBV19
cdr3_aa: ASSLSADTEAF

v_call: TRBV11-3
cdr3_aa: ASSSRQGDEQY

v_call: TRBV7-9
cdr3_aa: AFSGDAVSEQY

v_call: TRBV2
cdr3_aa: ASSGQGDREKLF

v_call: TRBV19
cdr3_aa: ASSIGAGGYEQY

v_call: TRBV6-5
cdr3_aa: ASSFNQPQH

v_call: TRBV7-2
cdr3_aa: ASSPPEGSYGYT

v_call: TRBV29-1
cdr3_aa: SVPGTNYGYT

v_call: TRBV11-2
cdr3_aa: ASSLDSGGYT

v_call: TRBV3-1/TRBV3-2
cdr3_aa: ASSPEGGGAF

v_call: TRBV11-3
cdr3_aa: ASSLRTGGAGELF

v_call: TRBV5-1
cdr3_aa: ASSTGLLPQETQY

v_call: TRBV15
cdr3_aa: ATSRGVGDTEAF

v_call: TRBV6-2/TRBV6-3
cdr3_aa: ASSITGYT

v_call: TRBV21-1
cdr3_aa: ASSKTGGYEQY

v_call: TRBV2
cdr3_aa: ASKPYSNQPQH

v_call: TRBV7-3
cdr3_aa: ASSLNPSGVTEQF

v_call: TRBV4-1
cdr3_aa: ASSQAQKDRAYRPYSNQPQH

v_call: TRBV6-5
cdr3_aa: ASSYARGRGYGYT

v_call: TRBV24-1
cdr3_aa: ATSDLQGGTDIQY

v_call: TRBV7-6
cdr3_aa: ASSLEENLNTEAF

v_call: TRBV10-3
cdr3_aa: AISPHSGGYT

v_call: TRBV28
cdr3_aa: ASRDSRLYRGYT

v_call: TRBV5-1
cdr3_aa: ASSLEVVGSGNTIY